The 21 T cell receptor beta chains below all came from one sample that was sequenced in a study of cytomegalovirus exposure and HLA in healthy donors. PCR amplification relied on 60 Vbeta primers (plus 13 Jbeta primers). This table comes from immunoSEQ multiplex PCR, and its TCRdb copy is limited to in-frame clones, with some not included. The repertoire shows some 200,000 clones; the top ten hold less than 0.85%. The sample consisted of PBMCs. These receptors originate from a boy aged 5-17 years in good health and CMV-seronegative.

The rearrangement uses TRBV7-2 and TRBJ1-1; unclear D gene. CDR1 is SGHTA and CDR2 is FQGNSA in the germline V gene. This CDR3 has 11 residues. V was trimmed by 5 bases and J by 3 bases, leaving 4 bases between them. The CDR3 DNA reads TGTGCCAGCAGCCCCGACACTGAAGCTTTCTTT. Protein sequence: CASSPDTEAFF.

The gene calls are TRBV5-1 and TRBJ1-1, with D maybe TRBD1 (5 bases). From germline, CDR1 is SGHRS and CDR2 YFSETQ. CDR3 length equals 15 residues. The V gene lost 4 bases and the J gene lost 4 bases, with 17 bases spanning the gap. The CDR3 DNA sequence: TGCGCCAGCAGCAATACCGCCGCAGGGATCACTGAAGCTTTCTTT. Amino acid sequence: CASSNTAAGITEAFF.

This chain joins TRBV29-1 and TRBJ2-5, with 8 bases aligning to TRBD1. V was clipped by 5 bases and J by 3 bases; unmatched bases: 2. CDR3 length: 12 amino acids. Germline values: CDR1 SQVTM, CDR2 ANQGSEA. CDR3 in amino acids: CSVQGAEETQYF. CDR3 DNA: TGCAGCGTTCAGGGGGCAGAAGAGACCCAGTACTTC. Based on the CDR3 plus reference TRBV29-1 and TRBJ2-5, the full variable domain is SAVISQKPSRDICQRGTSLTIQCQVDSQVTMMFWYRQQPGQSLTLIATANQGSEATYESGFVIDKFPISRPNLTFSTLTVSNMSPEDSSIYLCSVQGAEETQYFGPGTRLLVL.

The chain links TRBV9 to TRBJ2-5, with TRBD1 matching 10 bases. Trimming cost V 4 bases and J 2 bases; bases outside gene matches: 8. The CDR3 is 16 residues long. In germline, CDR1 is SGDLS, CDR2 YYNGEE. In DNA form, the CDR3 reads TGTGCCAGCAGCACGCGAGGGGACAGGGGTCAAGAGACCCAGTACTTC. It codes for CASSTRGDRGQETQYF.

The chain links TRBV5-1 to TRBJ2-2; the D is unclear. With 0 bases removed from V and 1 base from J, the gap between germline ends came to 7 bases. CDR1 is SGHRS and CDR2 is YFSETQ in the germline V gene. This CDR3 has 15 residues. CDR3 loop: CASSLGHQNTGELFF. CDR3 in DNA: TGCGCCAGCAGCTTGGGACACCAGAACACCGGGGAGCTGTTTTTT.

The V gene is TRBV9, the J gene TRBJ2-7; 8 nucleotides agree with TRBD1. CDR1 SGDLS and CDR2 YYNGEE come from the germline V gene. There are 16 residues in the CDR3. V lost 0 bases and J lost 2; bases outside the gene matches: 7. The DNA for the CDR3 is TGTGCCAGCAGCGTAGGCGGACAGGACAGGGCCTACGAGCAGTACTTC. Protein product: CASSVGGQDRAYEQYF.

The chain carries TRBV2 and TRBJ2-5; perhaps TRBD1 as D (6 bases). There are 15 residues in the CDR3. CDR1 is SNHLY and CDR2 is FYNNEI in the germline V gene. V dropped 0 bases and J dropped 3 bases, with 11 bases sitting between them. The DNA for the CDR3 is TGTGCCAGCAGTGAAGCGCTCGGGACAAAAGAGACCCAGTACTTC. Protein sequence: CASSEALGTKETQYF.

The V call is TRBV19, the J call TRBJ1-5; no clear D. The germline V gene encodes CDR1 LNHDA and CDR2 SQIVND (reference sequence). CDR3 length equals 13 residues. The germline V and J ends were trimmed by 3 bases and 2 bases, with 5 bases remaining between them. DNA for the CDR3: TGTGCCAGTAGTATGGCCGGCAATCAGCCCCAGCATTTT. This sequence encodes CASSMAGNQPQHF.

The gene calls are TRBV10-3 and TRBJ2-7, with TRBD1 matching over 7 bases. V gave up 3 bases and J gave up 0 bases; unmatched junction bases: 5. Per the germline V gene, CDR1 is ENHRY and CDR2 is SYGVKD. CDR3 length: 15 amino acids. In nucleotides, the CDR3 is TGTGCCATCAGTGATACCGGGACAGCCTCCTACGAGCAGTACTTC. This codes for CAISDTGTASYEQYF.

The J gene is TRBJ2-5, the V gene TRBV5-4, with D unclear. The V and J ends lost 5 bases and 3 bases respectively, with 11 bases between them. CDR1 and CDR2 (germline): SGHNT, YYREEE (reference sequence). This CDR3 is built from 13 residues. Here the CDR3 reads CASRRRMEETQYF. CDR3 bases: TGTGCCAGCAGGAGGAGAATGGAAGAGACCCAGTACTTC.

The rearrangement uses TRBV2 and TRBJ1-2, with D maybe TRBD1 (5 bases). The CDR3 length is 14 residues. Germline V CDR1 and CDR2: SNHLY, FYNNEI. Trimming stripped 6 bases from V and 6 bases from J, with 17 bases between. CDR3 protein: CASRPTWGGNGYTF. The CDR3 region has the DNA TGTGCCAGCAGACCGACATGGGGGGGTAATGGCTACACCTTC.

The rearrangement links TRBV11-3 to TRBJ2-2; TRBD1 is a possible D gene (5 bases). Deletions cut 5 bases from V and 1 base from J, with 8 bases between. The CDR3 consists of 14 residues. Looked up from germline, CDR1 is SGHNT and CDR2 is YENEEA. The CDR3 loop is CASSNRRNTGELFF. In DNA, the CDR3 is TGTGCCAGCAGCAACAGGAGGAACACCGGGGAGCTGTTTTTT.

V and J are TRBV18 and TRBJ1-1; 7 nucleotides agree with TRBD1. There are 14 residues in the CDR3. The germline CDR1 and CDR2 sequences are KGHSH and LQKENI. Germline trimming cut 0 bases from V and 5 bases from J; bases unmatched to any gene: 3. Written as DNA, the CDR3 is TGTGCCAGCTCACCACCGGCAGGGGGGACTGAAGCTTTCTTT. Translated, it gives CASSPPAGGTEAFF.

The J gene is TRBJ1-2, the V gene TRBV5-8, with a weak D call TRBD1 (6 bases). Trimming cost V 3 bases and J 3 bases, with 15 bases left between them. Germline values: CDR1 SGHTS, CDR2 YDEGEE. CDR3 length: 15 residues. CDR3 region: CASSSVGGGYYGYTF. The CDR3 bases are TGTGCCAGCAGCTCCGTGGGGGGGGGCTACTATGGCTACACCTTC.

V and J are TRBV7-6 and TRBJ1-5, with TRBD1 identical over 7 bases. With 1 base clipped from V and 4 bases from J, the junction kept 10 bases outside the gene matches. Germline V gene lookup returns CDR1 SGHVS and CDR2 FNYEAQ. The CDR3 spans 17 residues. CDR3 region: CASSLGPPGQSNQPQHF. For the CDR3, the DNA is TGTGCCAGCAGCTTAGGACCCCCGGGACAGTCGAATCAGCCCCAGCATTTT.

Note on this clone: The conserved phenylalanine or tryptophan normally closing the CDR3 is absent here, so this likely arose from a read error. V is TRBV19 and J is TRBJ1-1; D is uncertain. V lost 7 bases, J lost 5 bases, and 17 bases lay in between. Germline assignment: CDR1 LNHDA and CDR2 SQIVND (reference sequence). This CDR3 is built from 14 residues. The CDR3 DNA is TGTGCCAGTAAGTCGGTAGGACTGGGGACTGAAGCTTTCCTT. As protein: CASKSVGLGTEAFL.

The V and J genes are TRBV15 and TRBJ2-5; TRBD1 matches at 9 bases. Germline V gene sequence: CDR1 LNHNV, CDR2 YYDKDF (reference sequence). The CDR3 totals 18 residues. J lost 5 bases, V lost 2 bases, and 15 bases had no gene match. The CDR3 nucleotides are TGTGCCACCAGCAGACTAAGCTTCCGGGACAGGGATGTGGAGACCCAGTACTTC. This sequence encodes CATSRLSFRDRDVETQYF.

DNA of the CDR3: TGTGCCAGCAGCGTAGGGCTCCGGGGGGATAATTCACCCCTCCACTTT. Translation gives CASSVGLRGDNSPLHF. The chain couples TRBV9 to TRBJ1-6; TRBD1 might be the D (5 bases). There are 16 residues in the CDR3. V was cut by 0 bases and J by 5 bases, with 12 bases left in between. Per the germline V gene, CDR1 is SGDLS and CDR2 is YYNGEE.

The chain employs TRBV4-1 and TRBJ1-2; the match to TRBD1 covers 11 bases. The trim removed 5 bases at V and 4 bases at J, leaving 6 bases unmatched. Looked up from germline, CDR1 is MGHRA and CDR2 is YSYEKL. This CDR3 has 15 residues. The CDR3 loop reads CASSEGDRGSYGYTF. The CDR3 nucleotides read TGCGCCAGCAGCGAAGGGGACAGGGGGTCCTATGGCTACACCTTC.

V and J are TRBV28 and TRBJ2-3; 9 bases fit TRBD1. CDR3 length: 14 amino acids. The germline V gene encodes CDR1 MDHEN and CDR2 SYDVKM. After removal of 6 bases from V and 3 bases from J, the junction contained 4 bases not matched to a gene. CDR3 in amino acids: CASSLTGGTDTQYF. The CDR3 DNA follows: TGTGCCAGCAGCCTGACAGGGGGGACAGATACGCAGTATTTT.

The rearrangement uses TRBV6-5 and TRBJ2-1; 8 bases agree with TRBD1. The trim removed 0 bases at V and 4 bases at J, leaving 2 bases unmatched. CDR1 and CDR2 (germline): MNHEY, SVGAGI. This CDR3 is built from 15 residues. The CDR3 protein is CASSYSRDRYNEQFF. As DNA, the CDR3 is TGTGCCAGCAGTTACTCCCGGGACAGGTACAATGAGCAGTTCTTC.